The 11 T cell receptor beta chains given below trace back to one sample, sequenced in a study of CD8 T cells in Susac syndrome. Random hexamers were used to reverse transcribe about 0.5 to 1 ug of RNA. TCRdb reprocessed the immunoSEQ multiplex PCR reads with MiXCR, giving one entry per CDR3 protein. The repertoire holds 150,000 to 250,000 distinct CDR3 sequences, with about 96% as singletons. Material: CD4+ T cells from PBMCs. Every receptor here comes from a human donor with multiple sclerosis.

This chain links TRBV3-1 with TRBJ1-1; D remains ambiguous. Between the trimmed V and J ends, which lost 5 bases and 7 bases, there was a span of 11 bases. Germline CDR1 is LGHDT and CDR2 is YNNKEL (reference sequence). This CDR3 has 12 amino acids. The CDR3 loop is CASSLYDGEAFF. DNA for the CDR3: TGTGCCAGCAGCTTGTATGACGGTGAAGCTTTCTTT.

The chain couples TRBV6-5 to TRBJ2-1, with 7 bases identical to TRBD1. Germline V gene lookup returns CDR1 MNHEY and CDR2 SVGAGI. The CDR3 totals 15 residues. V lost 6 bases, J lost 8 bases, and 13 bases stayed unmatched. CDR3 DNA: TGTGCCAGCAGCCCCCGACAGGGTAGTACCGATGAGCAGTTCTTC. Translating gives CASSPRQGSTDEQFF.

The chain recombines TRBV29-1 with TRBJ2-2; 9 bases fit TRBD1. Germline V CDR1 and CDR2: SQVTM, ANQGSEA. J was trimmed by 0 bases and V by 5 bases; bases with no gene match: 4. There are 15 residues in the CDR3. CDR3 in DNA: TGCAGCGTTCCTCGGACAGGGGCGAACACCGGGGAGCTGTTTTTT. Encoded protein: CSVPRTGANTGELFF.

This clonotype was counted once. CDR3 DNA sequence: TGTGCCTGGAGTTTGGGGATCCAAGAGACCCAGTACTTC. This codes for CAWSLGIQETQYF. The genes are TRBV30 and TRBJ2-5, with D unclear. The CDR3 contains 13 residues. Germline-derived CDR1 and CDR2 are GTSNPN and SVGIG (reference sequence). V lost 2 bases and J 1 base, leaving 8 bases between the germline ends.

The rearrangement joins TRBV18 to TRBJ1-1, with D possibly TRBD1 on 5 matching bases. This CDR3 has 13 residues. Germline V gives CDR1 KGHSH, CDR2 LQKENI. V was pared by 3 bases and J by 7 bases, with 12 bases between. CDR3 protein: CASSPGTSREAFF. The CDR3 DNA is TGTGCCAGCTCACCCGGGACTTCACGTGAAGCTTTCTTT. Full variable domain (outside the CDR3, taken from reference TRBV18 and TRBJ1-1): NAGVMQNPRHLVRRRGQEARLRCSPMKGHSHVYWYRQLPEEGLKFMVYLQKENIIDESGMPKERFSAEFPKEGPSILRIQQVVRGDSAAYFCASSPGTSREAFFGQGTRLTVV.

This clonotype was seen only once. The chain has TRBV5-1 and TRBJ2-5; 9 nucleotides match TRBD2. Trimming cost V 4 bases and J 5 bases; bases outside gene matches: 6. The germline CDR1 and CDR2 sequences are SGHRS and YFSETQ. The CDR3 runs to 14 residues. CDR3 nucleotide sequence: TGCGCCAGCAGCGTCGGGACTAGCAAGGAGACCCAGTACTTC. Protein product: CASSVGTSKETQYF.

CDR3 sequence (DNA): TGTGCCAGTAGCCTAGCGGTGGGTAAGGACAATGAGCAGTTCTTC. Protein sequence: CASSLAVGKDNEQFF. The chain uses TRBV19 and TRBJ2-1, with TRBD2 matching 7 bases. Germline CDR1 LNHDA, CDR2 SQIVND (reference sequence). V shed 6 bases, J shed 5 bases, and the junction held 10 bases outside the gene matches. The CDR3 has 15 residues.

This clonotype was detected only once. The chain joins TRBV18 to TRBJ2-2; D is ambiguous. Trimming left V 3 bases short and J 2 bases short, with 10 bases between. CDR1 KGHSH and CDR2 LQKENI come from the germline V gene. This CDR3 region has 15 residues. The CDR3 spells CASSPRSRNTGELFF. The CDR3 DNA sequence: TGTGCCAGCTCACCTAGGAGCAGAAACACCGGGGAGCTGTTTTTT.

The rearrangement uses TRBV3-1 and TRBJ2-3; D is uncertain. In germline, CDR1 is LGHDT, CDR2 YNNKEL (reference sequence). V was trimmed by 3 bases and J by 6 bases, leaving 13 bases between them. This CDR3 spans 14 amino acids. The CDR3 reads CASSQGKWVDTQYF. As DNA, the CDR3 is TGTGCCAGCAGCCAGGGGAAATGGGTGGATACGCAGTATTTT.

V gene TRBV5-4 combines with J gene TRBJ2-7, with D tentatively TRBD2 (6 bases). This CDR3 comprises 16 residues. The germline gives CDR1 SGHNT, CDR2 YYREEE (reference sequence). V lost 0 bases to trimming and J lost 2 bases, with 15 bases between them. The CDR3, as DNA: TGTGCCAGCAGCTTGGGCGGAGGGGATGGCCCCTACGAGCAGTACTTC. It translates to CASSLGGGDGPYEQYF.

The table lists this clonotype with a few counts. V is TRBV28 and J is TRBJ2-2, with unresolved D. V was trimmed by 1 base and J by 6 bases, leaving 0 bases between them. The germline CDR1 and CDR2 sequences are MDHEN and SYDVKM. The CDR3 is made up of 11 amino acids. The CDR3 sequence is CASSLSGELFF. In nucleotides, the CDR3 is TGTGCCAGCAGTTTATCCGGGGAGCTGTTTTTT.